Below are 11 T cell receptor beta chains sequenced from a single sample in a study of blood T cell repertoires in COVID-19. Libraries were prepared by immunoSEQ multiplex PCR; TCRdb keeps only in-frame clonotypes and omits some of them. The data show 120,000 or so clones, 60% to 85% seen once. The sequenced sample was peripheral blood. These receptors were taken from a man aged 65-85 years with acute or convalescent COVID-19.

This chain connects TRBV7-7 to TRBJ2-5; 8 bases line up with TRBD2. The germline V gene encodes CDR1 SSHAT and CDR2 FNYEAQ (reference sequence). This CDR3 spans 16 amino acids. V dropped 4 bases and J dropped 3; count of bases not matched to a gene: 10. CDR3 sequence reads: CASSSRPGSGKETQYF. The CDR3 DNA sequence: TGTGCCAGCAGCTCCCGGCCGGGTAGCGGGAAAGAGACCCAGTACTTC.

Only one count was recorded for this clone. The V call is TRBV5-1, the J call TRBJ2-7; TRBD1 matches at 8 bases. Germline V gene sequence: CDR1 SGHRS, CDR2 YFSETQ. The length of the CDR3 is 14 residues. The V segment lost 9 bases and the J segment 4 bases; nucleotides outside the gene matches: 12. The CDR3 here is CATQYSTGGYEQYF. The CDR3 bases are TGCGCCACCCAGTACAGTACAGGGGGGTACGAGCAGTACTTC.

The rearrangement links TRBV5-6 to TRBJ1-5; D possibly corresponds to TRBD1 (5 bases). This CDR3 contains 12 residues. With 4 bases removed from V and 7 bases from J, the gap between germline ends came to 9 bases. Germline-derived CDR1 and CDR2 are SGHDT and YYEEEE. The CDR3 here is CASSQEGQPQHF. As DNA, the CDR3 is TGTGCCAGCAGCCAGGAGGGGCAGCCCCAGCATTTT.

The chain is built from TRBV19 and TRBJ2-3, with D tentatively TRBD2 (5 bases). Germline V gene data show CDR1 as LNHDA and CDR2 as SQIVND (reference sequence). This CDR3 is 14 amino acids long. Trimming took 4 bases from V and 2 from J, leaving 10 bases between them. Here the CDR3 DNA reads TGTGCCAGTAGTACCCAGCGGAACACAGATACGCAGTATTTT. Amino acid sequence: CASSTQRNTDTQYF.

The J gene is TRBJ2-7, the V gene TRBV30; 7 nucleotides match TRBD1. V lost 2 bases and J lost 2; bases outside the gene matches: 3. This CDR3 contains 13 residues. In germline, CDR1 is GTSNPN, CDR2 SVGIG (reference sequence). This CDR3 is CAWSRGQPYEQYF. In nucleotides, the CDR3 is TGTGCCTGGAGTAGGGGACAGCCCTACGAGCAGTACTTC.

The rearrangement uses TRBV7-2 and TRBJ1-3; the D is unclear. The V gene's germline CDR1 is SGHTA and CDR2 FQGNSA. The CDR3 totals 16 residues. With 1 base removed from V and 0 bases from J, the gap between germline ends came to 10 bases. CDR3 region: CASSLGPSDSGNTIYF. As DNA, the CDR3 is TGTGCCAGCAGCTTAGGGCCTAGCGACTCTGGAAACACCATATATTTT.

The chain carries TRBV30 and TRBJ2-7; D gene unclear. The germline gives CDR1 GTSNPN, CDR2 SVGIG (reference sequence). The CDR3 contains 12 residues. V lost 2 bases and J lost 2, with 7 bases in between. The CDR3 here is CAWSLQTYEQYF. CDR3 DNA sequence: TGTGCCTGGAGTCTTCAGACCTACGAGCAGTACTTC.

The chain carries TRBV9 and TRBJ2-7; 9 bases agree with TRBD1. This CDR3 spans 14 amino acids. Germline assignment: CDR1 SGDLS and CDR2 YYNGEE. J was trimmed by 5 bases and V by 0 bases; bases with no gene match: 3. DNA of the CDR3: TGTGCCAGCAGCGTAGGGGACAGGGCGAACGAGCAGTACTTC. Residues: CASSVGDRANEQYF.

The chain has TRBV7-9 and TRBJ2-1; D not resolved. The CDR3 sequence is 16 residues long. Germline CDR1 SEHNR, CDR2 FQNEAQ (reference sequence). V shed 3 bases and J shed 7 bases, with 19 bases lying between them. CDR3 bases: TGTGCCAGCAGCTTTTTAGATAACCTTCGCCGGAATGAGCAGTTCTTC. As protein: CASSFLDNLRRNEQFF.

The chain combines TRBV9 with TRBJ1-5; 9 positions match TRBD1. V lost 5 bases, J lost 7 bases, and 10 bases stayed unmatched. This CDR3 is 15 amino acids long. The V gene's germline CDR1 is SGDLS and CDR2 YYNGEE. CDR3 loop: CASSATGQGGQPQHF. DNA of the CDR3: TGTGCCAGCAGTGCCACGGGACAGGGAGGACAGCCCCAGCATTTT.

The V and J genes are TRBV7-3 and TRBJ2-2, with TRBD2 as a possible D gene (7 bases). The germline gives CDR1 SGHTA, CDR2 FQGTGA. V lost 0 bases to trimming and J lost 4 bases, with 15 bases between them. This CDR3 contains 17 residues. CDR3 coding DNA: TGTGCCAGCAGCTTAACGGGGGGGGGCTGGGGCACCGGGGAGCTGTTTTTT. Translating gives CASSLTGGGWGTGELFF.